This T cell receptor beta chain comes out of a study of STAT5B mutations in CD4+ large granular lymphocyte leukemia (dated 2022 in TCRdb). For the study in its entirety: Among the healthy controls, the CDR3 'QG' motif was associated with a particular HLA allele. Flow cytometry on FACSCanto II or FACSVerse confirmed that purified fractions exceeded 95% purity among lymphocytes. The study compared the TCRbeta repertoires of patients with CD4+ T-cell large granular lymphocyte leukemia against those of healthy blood donors.

What the authors observed across the whole study: TRBV06-family usage was enriched among the top patient clones (8/27) compared with healthy controls (2/35). Greater clonality appeared to be present in CD4-sorted patient repertoires than in healthy CD4+ repertoires, and the difference was retained after the putative leukemic clones were removed. The data were not HLA-matched, and the higher clonality in CD4+ T-LGLL than in CD8+ T-LGLL could be due to the relatively small sample size. Main leukemic clonotypes were private to each patient, although roughly 25% appeared at low frequency in other patients' non-leukemic repertoires.

The immunoSEQ assay at survey resolution was applied to genomic DNA for sequencing of TCRbeta rearrangements. The study's processing was this. In the TCR sequencing data, the lowest productive clonotype frequency that could be detected was 2.59 x 10-5. Only productive TCRbeta rearrangements, defined as complete and in-frame sequences, were included in the analyses. The clonality of each sample was calculated as Simpson clonality in the immunoSEQ Analyzer version 3.0. Clones were categorized by frequency as very rare, small, medium, large (1-20%) or hyperexpanded (>20%). Generation probabilities were estimated with OLGA 1.2.3, V-gene circos plots were made with VDJtools, specificities were looked up in VDJdb, and CDR3 motifs were identified with GLIPH. TCRdb's version of the immuneACCESS table is confined to in-frame rearrangements and falls short of the full clone set. An unresolved V gene accounts for under half of the shortfall where checked; the remainder is of unknown origin. D and trimming come from the DNA, and the V and J calls and clone size come from that table. The sample data list about 30,000 clones, and under 85% of these were observed just once. About 2% of the sample is taken by the ten largest.

A note on this clone: The antigen it recognizes is unknown. Base qualities are not at hand, and no much larger clone is one base apart.

Per the germline V gene, SGHDN is the CDR1 and FVKESK is the CDR2. The CDR3 goes from the cysteine to the phenylalanine over 15 residues. The only DNA kept is the CDR3, 45 bases in frame from the first base. V and J are truncated by 4 bases and 0 bases respectively, leaving an intervening sequence of 10 bases. The healthy controls were 37 blood donors, and the buffy coats of these donors were supplied by the Finnish Red Cross blood service. All TCR-sequenced material derived from peripheral blood: patient blood samples and healthy donor buffy coats. Ficoll-Hypaque gradient centrifugation was used to isolate peripheral blood mononuclear cells. CD4+ cells were magnetically purified from the buffy coats of healthy controls. The Gentra Puregene Cell and Tissue kit was used to extract genomic DNA, and a Qubit 2.0 fluorometer was used to measure the amount of genomic DNA.

The sample was CD4+ T cells from blood buffy coats. This receptor was obtained from a human donor in good health. The rearranged chain carries TRBV14 and TRBJ1-3; the D gene cannot be named for sure. Here the CDR3 is given as CASSLGSSSGNTIYF. The DNA is TGTGCCAGCAGCCTAGGGTCGAGCTCTGGAAACACCATATATTTT.